This T cell receptor beta chain stems from a study of T-cell reconstitution after alpha-beta-depleted transplantation in children. Unique molecular identifiers featured in how the TCRbeta library was prepared. Each CDR3 protein gets one entry after TCRdb re-called the PCR reads with MiXCR. The sample has some 200,000 distinct CDR3 sequences; roughly 6.5% are singletons. V lost 3 bases and J lost 9, with 9 bases in between. The CDR3 contains 12 residues. This clonotype was detected ten times or more. Its antigen remains unidentified. The study's findings and limits: About two months after transplant, alpha-beta T cells reportedly came from several hundred expanded graft clones. By one year post-transplant, T-cell counts and diversity largely arose from T cells that were newly produced. Surviving recipient T cells and thymic progenitors accounted for the high day-60 TCRbeta diversity observed in some patients.

The sequenced sample was PBMCs, obtained before TCRalphabeta/CD19-depleted stem cell transplant. The chain combines TRBV12-3 or TRBV12-4 with TRBJ2-1, with D possibly matching TRBD2 (7 bases). This sequence was found in a girl under three years old with combined immunodeficiency, due to receive a stem cell transplant. The CDR3 region is CASSFGGLEQFF. CDR3 coding DNA: TGTGCCAGCAGTTTCGGGGGGCTTGAGCAGTTCTTC.